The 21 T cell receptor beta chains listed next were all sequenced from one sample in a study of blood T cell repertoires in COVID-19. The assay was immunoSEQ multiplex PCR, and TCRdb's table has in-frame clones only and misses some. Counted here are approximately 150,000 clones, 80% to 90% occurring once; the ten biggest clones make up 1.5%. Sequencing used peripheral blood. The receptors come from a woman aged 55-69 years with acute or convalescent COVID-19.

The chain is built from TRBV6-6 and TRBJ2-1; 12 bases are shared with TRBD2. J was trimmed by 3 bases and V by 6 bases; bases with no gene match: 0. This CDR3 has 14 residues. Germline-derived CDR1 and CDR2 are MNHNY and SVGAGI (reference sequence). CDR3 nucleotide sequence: TGTGCCAGCAGACTAGCGGGGGGCTACAATGAGCAGTTCTTC. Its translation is CASRLAGGYNEQFF.

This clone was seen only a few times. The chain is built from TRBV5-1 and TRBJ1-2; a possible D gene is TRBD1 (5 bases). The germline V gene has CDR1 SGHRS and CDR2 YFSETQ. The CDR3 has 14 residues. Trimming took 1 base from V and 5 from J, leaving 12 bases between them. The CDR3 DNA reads TGCGCCAGCAGCTTGCGTTCAGGGAATTATGGCTACACCTTC. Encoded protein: CASSLRSGNYGYTF.

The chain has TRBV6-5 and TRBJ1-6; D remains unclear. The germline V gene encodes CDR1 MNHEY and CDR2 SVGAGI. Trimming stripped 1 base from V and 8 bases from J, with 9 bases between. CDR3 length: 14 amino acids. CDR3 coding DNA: TGTGCCAGCAGTTACTACGTTGAGGATTCACCCCTCCACTTT. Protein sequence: CASSYYVEDSPLHF.

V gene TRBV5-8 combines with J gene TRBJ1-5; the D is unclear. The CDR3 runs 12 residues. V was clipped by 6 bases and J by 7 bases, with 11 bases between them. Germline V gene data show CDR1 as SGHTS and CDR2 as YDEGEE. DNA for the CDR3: TGTGCCAGCACCGCGGATGGCCAGCCCCAGCATTTT. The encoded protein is CASTADGQPQHF.

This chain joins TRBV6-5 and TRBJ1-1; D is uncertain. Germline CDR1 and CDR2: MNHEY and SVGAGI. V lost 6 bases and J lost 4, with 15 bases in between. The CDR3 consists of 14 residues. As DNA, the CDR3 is TGTGCCAGCAGCCTCGGATCCTCGGGCACTGAAGCTTTCTTT. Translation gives CASSLGSSGTEAFF.

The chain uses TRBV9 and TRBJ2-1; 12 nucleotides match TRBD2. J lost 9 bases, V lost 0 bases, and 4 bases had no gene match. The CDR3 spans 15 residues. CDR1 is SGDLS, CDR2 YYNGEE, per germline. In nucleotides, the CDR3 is TGTGCCAGCAGCGTAGGACTAGCGGGGGAAGGTGAGCAGTTCTTC. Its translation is CASSVGLAGEGEQFF.

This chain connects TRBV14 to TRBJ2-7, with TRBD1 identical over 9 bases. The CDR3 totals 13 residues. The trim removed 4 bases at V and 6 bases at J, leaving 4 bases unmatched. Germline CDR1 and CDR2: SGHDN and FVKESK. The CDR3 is CASSPTDRGEQYF. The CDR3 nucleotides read TGTGCCAGCAGCCCCACGGACAGGGGCGAGCAGTACTTC.

CDR3 sequence: CASSLTSGAETQYF. CDR3 in DNA: TGTGCCAGCAGCCTTACTAGCGGGGCCGAGACCCAGTACTTC. This sequence joins TRBV11-3 and TRBJ2-5; 10 nucleotides line up with TRBD2. CDR1 and CDR2 from the germline V gene are SGHNT and YENEEA. The CDR3 length is 14 residues. Losses at the gene ends were 5 bases for V and 5 bases for J; bases not matched to a gene: 5. Filled out from reference TRBV11-3 and TRBJ2-5, the complete variable domain reads EAGVVQSPRYKIIEKKQPVAFWCNPISGHNTLYWYLQNLGQGPELLIRYENEEAVDDSQLPKDRFSAERLKGVDSTLKIQPAELGDSAVYLCASSLTSGAETQYFGPGTRLLVL.

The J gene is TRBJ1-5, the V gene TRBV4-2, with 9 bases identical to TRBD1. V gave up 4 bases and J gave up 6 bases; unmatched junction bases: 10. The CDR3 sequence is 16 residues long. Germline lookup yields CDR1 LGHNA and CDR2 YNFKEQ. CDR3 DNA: TGTGCCAGCAGCCGAACTCCGGGACAGGGCTCTCAGCCCCAGCATTTT. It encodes CASSRTPGQGSQPQHF.

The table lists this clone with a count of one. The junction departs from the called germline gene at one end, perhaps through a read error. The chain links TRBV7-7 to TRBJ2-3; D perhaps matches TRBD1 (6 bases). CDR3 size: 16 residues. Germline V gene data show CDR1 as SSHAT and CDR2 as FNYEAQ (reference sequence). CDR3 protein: CASSSGTPVGTDTQYF. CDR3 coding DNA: TGTGCTAGCAGCTCAGGGACACCGGTAGGGACAGATACGCAGTATTTT. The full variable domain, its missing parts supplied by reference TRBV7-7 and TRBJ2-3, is GAGVSQSPRYKVTKRGQDVTLRCDPISSHATLYWYQQALGQGPEFLTYFNYEAQPDKSGLPSDRFSAERPEGSISTLTIQRTEQRDSAMYRCASSSGTPVGTDTQYFGPGTRLTVL.

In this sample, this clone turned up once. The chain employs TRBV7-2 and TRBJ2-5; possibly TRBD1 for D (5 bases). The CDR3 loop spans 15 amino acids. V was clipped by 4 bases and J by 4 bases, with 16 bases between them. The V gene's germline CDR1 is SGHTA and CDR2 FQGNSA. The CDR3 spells CASSSQGHPSETQYF. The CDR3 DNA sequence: TGTGCCAGCAGCTCCCAGGGTCATCCGTCAGAGACCCAGTACTTC.

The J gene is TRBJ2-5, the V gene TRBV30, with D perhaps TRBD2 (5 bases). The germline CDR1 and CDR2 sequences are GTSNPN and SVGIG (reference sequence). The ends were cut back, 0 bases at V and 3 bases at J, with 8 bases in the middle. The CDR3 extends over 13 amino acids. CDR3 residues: CAWSVAGEETQYF. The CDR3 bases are TGTGCCTGGAGTGTGGCCGGGGAAGAGACCCAGTACTTC.

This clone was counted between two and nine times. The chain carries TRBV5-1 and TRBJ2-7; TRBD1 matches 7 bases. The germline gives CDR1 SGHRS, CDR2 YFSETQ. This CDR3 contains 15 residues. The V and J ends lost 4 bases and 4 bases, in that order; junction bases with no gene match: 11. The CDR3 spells CASSVGQTPIYEQYF. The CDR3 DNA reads TGCGCCAGCAGCGTGGGACAGACCCCAATTTACGAGCAGTACTTC.

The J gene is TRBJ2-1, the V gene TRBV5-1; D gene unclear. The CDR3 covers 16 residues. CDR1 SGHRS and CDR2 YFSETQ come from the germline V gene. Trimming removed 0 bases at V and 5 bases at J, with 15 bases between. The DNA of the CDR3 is TGCGCCAGCAGCTTGGCCATTGAACAGTTTCACAATGAGCAGTTCTTC. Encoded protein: CASSLAIEQFHNEQFF.

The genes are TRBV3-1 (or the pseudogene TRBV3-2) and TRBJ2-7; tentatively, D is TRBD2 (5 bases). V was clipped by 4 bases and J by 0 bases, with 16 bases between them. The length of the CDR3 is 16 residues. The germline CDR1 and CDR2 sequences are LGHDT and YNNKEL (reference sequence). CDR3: CASSPSGRQSSYEQYF. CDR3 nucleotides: TGTGCCAGCAGCCCAAGCGGACGCCAAAGCTCCTACGAGCAGTACTTC.

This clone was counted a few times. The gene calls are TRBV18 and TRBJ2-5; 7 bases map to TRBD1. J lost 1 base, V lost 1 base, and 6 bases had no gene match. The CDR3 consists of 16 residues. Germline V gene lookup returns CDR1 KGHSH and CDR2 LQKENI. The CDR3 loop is CASSPHPRDSQETQYF. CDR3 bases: TGTGCCAGCTCACCACATCCCCGGGACAGCCAAGAGACCCAGTACTTC.

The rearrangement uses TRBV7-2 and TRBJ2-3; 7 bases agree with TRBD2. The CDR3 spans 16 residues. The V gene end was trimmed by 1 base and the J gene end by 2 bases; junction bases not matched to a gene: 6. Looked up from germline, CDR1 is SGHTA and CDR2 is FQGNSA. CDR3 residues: CASSLGPGGFTDTQYF. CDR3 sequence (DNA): TGTGCCAGCAGCTTAGGGCCCGGGGGGTTCACAGATACGCAGTATTTT.

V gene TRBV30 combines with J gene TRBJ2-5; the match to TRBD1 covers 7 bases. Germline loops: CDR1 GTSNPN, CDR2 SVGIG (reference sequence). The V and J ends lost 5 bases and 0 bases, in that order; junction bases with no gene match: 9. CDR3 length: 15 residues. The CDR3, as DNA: TGTGCCTGGGGTCCGGGACAGACGTACCAAGAGACCCAGTACTTC. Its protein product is CAWGPGQTYQETQYF.

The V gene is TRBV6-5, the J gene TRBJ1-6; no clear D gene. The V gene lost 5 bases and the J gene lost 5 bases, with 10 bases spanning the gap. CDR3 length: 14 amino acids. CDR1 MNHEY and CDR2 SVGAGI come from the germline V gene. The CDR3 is CASSRDGNNSPLHF. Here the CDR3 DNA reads TGTGCCAGCAGTCGTGACGGGAATAATTCACCCCTCCACTTT.

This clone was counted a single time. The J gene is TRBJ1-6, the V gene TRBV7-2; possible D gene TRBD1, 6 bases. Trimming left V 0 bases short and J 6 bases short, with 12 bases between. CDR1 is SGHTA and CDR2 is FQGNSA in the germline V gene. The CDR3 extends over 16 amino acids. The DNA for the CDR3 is TGTGCCAGCAGCTTAGCGCCAGGGGCGGGTAATTCACCCCTCCACTTT. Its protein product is CASSLAPGAGNSPLHF.

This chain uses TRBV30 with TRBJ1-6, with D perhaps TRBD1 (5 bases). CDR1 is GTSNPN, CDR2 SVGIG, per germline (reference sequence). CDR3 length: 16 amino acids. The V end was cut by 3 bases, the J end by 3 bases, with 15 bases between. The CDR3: CAWRAGRGGYNSPLHF. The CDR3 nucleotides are TGTGCCTGGAGAGCCGGGAGGGGAGGCTATAATTCACCCCTCCACTTT.